This T cell receptor (beta chain) was profiled in a study of Ad26.COV2.S vaccination and SARS-CoV-2 variants. Data came from immunoSEQ multiplex PCR; TCRdb stores just in-frame clones and leaves some out. Of about 330,000 clones listed, 90% are singletons. The ends were cut back, 1 base at V and 4 bases at J, with 23 bases in the middle. The CDR3 length is 19 residues. Per germline, CDR1 LGHNA and CDR2 YNFKEQ. Treatment indicated: roughly 19 received Ad26.COV2.S at low or high dose, single or two shots; 5 received placebo; per-sample allocation not given. Sampling happened 63 days after the first vaccine or placebo injection.

The receptor was isolated from a person between 18 and 60 years old who received the Ad26.COV2.S COVID-19 vaccine or a placebo. Sequencing used peripheral blood, obtained in a trial of Ad26.COV2.S vaccine versus placebo. The chain recombines TRBV4-2 with TRBJ2-1, with D unresolved. CDR3 amino acids: CASSQVLTILASNYNEQFF. CDR3 in DNA: TGTGCCAGCAGCCAAGTGCTGACCATCTTGGCCTCAAATTACAATGAGCAGTTCTTC.